These 27 T cell receptor beta chains came from one sample sequenced in a study of blood T cell repertoires in COVID-19. The table came from immunoSEQ multiplex PCR; TCRdb's copy has only in-frame clones and leaves some out. The sample lists 200,000 to 250,000 clones; roughly four fifths were seen once. The sample comprised PBMCs or T cells enriched from blood (not recorded which). The receptor source for this set is a middle-aged woman who had been exposed to COVID-19.

The gene calls are TRBV18 and TRBJ1-1; the D gene is possibly TRBD1 (5 bases). Germline V gene data show CDR1 as KGHSH and CDR2 as LQKENI. V shed 6 bases and J shed 3 bases, with 17 bases lying between them. There are 15 residues in the CDR3. CDR3 residues: CASSTSGFPDTEAFF. CDR3 coding DNA: TGTGCCAGCTCCACCTCAGGGTTCCCGGACACTGAAGCTTTCTTT.

The rearrangement joins TRBV6-2 or TRBV6-3 to TRBJ2-7; tentatively, D is TRBD2 (6 bases). CDR1 and CDR2 (germline): MNHEY, SVGEGT. The CDR3 extends over 15 amino acids. V was clipped by 0 bases and J by 5 bases, with 14 bases between them. The CDR3 loop reads CASSYSQGGLNEQYF. The CDR3 DNA sequence: TGTGCCAGCAGTTACTCCCAGGGAGGCTTAAACGAGCAGTACTTC.

The chain carries TRBV6-5 and TRBJ1-1; tentative D call: TRBD1 (5 bases). CDR3 length equals 13 residues. The V and J ends lost 4 bases and 0 bases respectively, with 6 bases between them. CDR1 is MNHEY and CDR2 is SVGAGI in the germline V gene. The CDR3 DNA is TGTGCCAGCAGTTTACAGGTGAACACTGAAGCTTTCTTT. Its translation is CASSLQVNTEAFF.

The chain employs TRBV5-1 and TRBJ1-1, with D tentatively TRBD1 (5 bases). With 7 bases removed from V and 1 base from J, the gap between germline ends came to 14 bases. Germline V gene data show CDR1 as SGHRS and CDR2 as YFSETQ. The CDR3 consists of 14 residues. CDR3 nucleotide sequence: TGCGCCAGCTCGGTTGAAGGGGCGAACACTGAAGCTTTCTTT. This translates into CASSVEGANTEAFF. The full variable domain, in which reference TRBV5-1 and TRBJ1-1 provide the parts outside the CDR3, is KAGVTQTPRYLIKTRGQQVTLSCSPISGHRSVSWYQQTPGQGLQFLFEYFSETQRNKGNFPGRFSGRQFSNSRSEMNVSTLELGDSALYLCASSVEGANTEAFFGQGTRLTVV.

This clone was recorded a few times. The genes are TRBV7-9 and TRBJ2-4; 14 bases agree with TRBD2. The germline V gene encodes CDR1 SEHNR and CDR2 FQNEAQ (reference sequence). V shed 2 bases and J 7 bases; nucleotides not matched to a gene: 10. The CDR3 is 18 amino acids. The CDR3 loop is CASSLPLRLAGGLNIQYF. The CDR3 DNA is TGTGCCAGCAGCTTACCCCTCCGACTAGCGGGGGGGCTGAACATTCAGTACTTC.

V is TRBV7-3 and J is TRBJ1-2; D is undetermined. CDR1 and CDR2 from the germline V gene are SGHTA and FQGTGA. The CDR3 extends over 17 amino acids. V shed 2 bases and J shed 5 bases, with 21 bases lying between them. CDR3 region: CASSLQSRGSTPYGYTF. The DNA of the CDR3 is TGTGCCAGCAGCTTACAGTCCCGGGGTTCGACTCCGTATGGCTACACCTTC.

This clone appeared once. The chain joins TRBV7-9 to TRBJ2-1; D is undetermined. The CDR3 spans 12 residues. Trimming removed 5 bases at V and 5 bases at J, with 7 bases between. CDR1 and CDR2 (germline): SEHNR, FQNEAQ (reference sequence). CDR3 in DNA: TGTGCCAGCAGCCCTTATGACAATGAGCAGTTCTTC. Encoded protein: CASSPYDNEQFF.

This clone appeared a few times. The chain carries TRBV6-5 and TRBJ1-1; possible D gene TRBD1, 5 bases. The CDR3 runs to 15 residues. The V gene lost 0 bases and the J gene lost 1 base, with 9 bases spanning the gap. The germline CDR1 and CDR2 sequences are MNHEY and SVGAGI. CDR3 sequence (DNA): TGTGCCAGCAGTTACTCGGACGGGGGGAACACTGAAGCTTTCTTT. Protein: CASSYSDGGNTEAFF.

The chain has TRBV18 and TRBJ1-1; D is possibly TRBD1 (5 bases). V was trimmed by 0 bases and J by 2 bases, leaving 19 bases between them. This CDR3 is built from 18 residues. CDR1 and CDR2 (germline): KGHSH, LQKENI. The DNA of the CDR3 is TGTGCCAGCTCACCACCTAGGTCGCAGGGAACCCTAAACACTGAAGCTTTCTTT. Its translation: CASSPPRSQGTLNTEAFF.

This clone showed up just a few times. The chain employs TRBV24-1 and TRBJ2-5, with D possibly matching TRBD1 (5 bases). Trimming removed 4 bases at V and 5 bases at J, with 10 bases between. The CDR3 spans 13 residues. Germline CDR1 reads KGHDR; CDR2 reads SFDVKD. The DNA of the CDR3 is TGTGCCACCAGTGACGGACAAACGGAGACCCAGTACTTC. It codes for CATSDGQTETQYF.

The chain employs TRBV3-1 (or the pseudogene TRBV3-2) and TRBJ2-5; the match to TRBD1 covers 8 bases. This CDR3 region has 15 residues. CDR1 and CDR2 from the germline V gene are LGHDT and YNNKEL (reference sequence). J was trimmed by 2 bases and V by 4 bases; bases with no gene match: 6. As DNA, the CDR3 is TGTGCCAGCAGCCCCGGGGACAGGACACAAGAGACCCAGTACTTC. Residues: CASSPGDRTQETQYF.

This sequence joins TRBV9 and TRBJ2-1; the match to TRBD2 covers 14 bases. CDR1 and CDR2 from the germline V gene are SGDLS and YYNGEE. The V gene end was trimmed by 3 bases and the J gene end by 0 bases; junction bases not matched to a gene: 8. The CDR3 has 19 amino acids. The CDR3 nucleotides read TGTGCCAGCAGCGCCCGGACTAGCGGGGGGCCGAGCTCCTACAATGAGCAGTTCTTC. It specifies CASSARTSGGPSSYNEQFF.

The chain employs TRBV6-2 or TRBV6-3 and TRBJ1-2; 7 bases are a match to TRBD1. Germline V gene data show CDR1 as MNHEY and CDR2 as SVGEGT. The CDR3 length is 16 residues. J gave up 5 bases and V 5 bases, and 14 bases lay outside the gene matches. For the CDR3, the DNA is TGTGCCAGCAGTGGGAATGGGGACAGCTCGATTTATGGCTACACCTTC. This translates into CASSGNGDSSIYGYTF.

The rearrangement joins TRBV19 to TRBJ2-1; 10 bases are a match to TRBD2. The V and J ends lost 5 bases and 4 bases, in that order; junction bases with no gene match: 5. The CDR3 covers 15 residues. Per germline, CDR1 LNHDA and CDR2 SQIVND (reference sequence). The CDR3 DNA is TGTGCCAGTAGTCTCGGACTAGCGGATTACAATGAGCAGTTCTTC. Amino acids: CASSLGLADYNEQFF.

This clone occurred a few times. This rearrangement joins TRBV5-4 to TRBJ1-1, with 8 bases identical to TRBD1. CDR3 size: 14 residues. Germline V gene data show CDR1 as SGHNT and CDR2 as YYREEE (reference sequence). V lost 4 bases and J lost 8; bases outside the gene matches: 10. The DNA for the CDR3 is TGTGCCAGCAGCATCCAGGGGGCCTATACCGAAGCTTTCTTT. It is translated as CASSIQGAYTEAFF. The full variable domain, with the rest looked up from reference TRBV5-4 and TRBJ1-1, is ETGVTQSPTHLIKTRGQQVTLRCSSQSGHNTVSWYQQALGQGPQFIFQYYREEENGRGNFPPRFSGLQFPNYSSELNVNALELDDSALYLCASSIQGAYTEAFFGQGTRLTVV.

The chain combines TRBV4-2 with TRBJ2-2; D gene unclear. This CDR3 contains 14 residues. From germline, CDR1 is LGHNA and CDR2 YNFKEQ. Between the trimmed V and J ends, which lost 0 bases and 4 bases, there was a span of 6 bases. The DNA of the CDR3 is TGTGCCAGCAGCCAAGACCTACGCACCGGGGAGCTGTTTTTT. Translated: CASSQDLRTGELFF.

This clone was recorded at least ten times. The chain recombines TRBV9 with TRBJ2-5, with a tentative D call TRBD2 (5 bases). Germline V gene sequence: CDR1 SGDLS, CDR2 YYNGEE. The CDR3 is made up of 13 amino acids. The V gene lost 3 bases and the J gene lost 6 bases, with 12 bases spanning the gap. CDR3 residues: CASSGRRRKTQYF. CDR3 in DNA: TGTGCCAGCAGCGGTAGGAGGAGAAAGACCCAGTACTTC.

The chain couples TRBV2 to TRBJ1-2; possible D gene TRBD1, 6 bases. With 7 bases removed from V and 4 bases from J, the gap between germline ends came to 19 bases. This CDR3 has 15 residues. Germline values: CDR1 SNHLY, CDR2 FYNNEI. CDR3: CASTGTGRTAYGYTF. The CDR3, as DNA: TGTGCCAGCACGGGAACCGGAAGGACAGCCTATGGCTACACCTTC. Full variable domain (remainder filled in from reference TRBV2 and TRBJ1-2): EPEVTQTPSHQVTQMGQEVILRCVPISNHLYFYWYRQILGQKVEFLVSFYNNEISEKSEIFDDQFSVERPDGSNFTLKIRSTKLEDSAMYFCASTGTGRTAYGYTFGSGTRLTVV.

This chain connects TRBV11-2 to TRBJ1-1, with 7 bases lining up with TRBD1. V dropped 5 bases and J dropped 0; count of bases not matched to a gene: 6. Per germline, CDR1 SGHAT and CDR2 FQNNGV. The CDR3 totals 15 residues. This CDR3 reads CASSPGQTMNTEAFF. CDR3 bases: TGTGCCAGCAGCCCGGGACAGACCATGAACACTGAAGCTTTCTTT.

This clone was counted a few times. The gene calls are TRBV19 and TRBJ2-7; 12 bases line up with TRBD1. The CDR3 has 13 residues. Trimming cost V 7 bases and J 7 bases; bases outside gene matches: 5. From germline, CDR1 is LNHDA and CDR2 SQIVND (reference sequence). CDR3 amino acids: CASTGQGAEEQYF. The CDR3, as DNA: TGTGCCAGTACGGGACAGGGGGCAGAAGAGCAGTACTTC.

The genes are TRBV12-3 or TRBV12-4 and TRBJ1-2, with 8 bases that match TRBD1. This CDR3 contains 13 residues. Trimming cost V 5 bases and J 4 bases; bases outside gene matches: 3. Written as DNA, the CDR3 is TGTGCCAGCAGTGGACAGGGATCCTATGGCTACACCTTC. Residues: CASSGQGSYGYTF.

V usage is TRBV5-1 and J usage is TRBJ1-2, with 8 bases fitting TRBD1. V was pared by 0 bases and J by 8 bases, with 6 bases of the junction left unmatched. In germline, CDR1 is SGHRS, CDR2 YFSETQ. This CDR3 has 14 amino acids. The CDR3 is CASSLEQGGRGYTF. The DNA for the CDR3 is TGCGCCAGCAGCTTGGAACAGGGGGGGAGAGGCTACACCTTC.

J is TRBJ1-2 and V is TRBV14, with 9 positions matching TRBD1. The CDR3 has 16 amino acids. V trimming: 0 bases; J trimming: 4 bases; junction bases outside the gene matches: 6. Germline CDR1 is SGHDN and CDR2 is FVKESK. The CDR3 DNA sequence: TGTGCCAGCAGCCAAGACGGACAGGGGATTCCCTATGGCTACACCTTC. This encodes CASSQDGQGIPYGYTF. Filled out from reference TRBV14 and TRBJ1-2, the complete variable domain reads EAGVTQFPSHSVIEKGQTVTLRCDPISGHDNLYWYRRVMGKEIKFLLHFVKESKQDESGMPNNRFLAERTGGTYSTLKVQPAELEDSGVYFCASSQDGQGIPYGYTFGSGTRLTVV.

The genes are TRBV6-6 and TRBJ1-3; D is possibly TRBD1 (6 bases). The CDR3 is made up of 16 amino acids. V dropped 6 bases and J dropped 6 bases, with 21 bases sitting between them. Germline V gene sequence: CDR1 MNHNY, CDR2 SVGAGI (reference sequence). The CDR3 sequence is CASSRDFQGPANTIYF. The CDR3 DNA sequence: TGTGCCAGCAGCCGAGACTTCCAGGGGCCCGCAAACACCATATATTTT.

The genes are TRBV5-1 and TRBJ2-1; TRBD1 matches at 8 bases. CDR1 and CDR2 from the germline V gene are SGHRS and YFSETQ. This CDR3 is built from 15 residues. The V gene end was trimmed by 0 bases and the J gene end by 6 bases; junction bases not matched to a gene: 5. CDR3 in amino acids: CASSLVGQEGNEQFF. CDR3 coding DNA: TGCGCCAGCAGCTTGGTGGGACAGGAAGGCAATGAGCAGTTCTTC.

This chain uses TRBV12-5 with TRBJ1-5; D is perhaps TRBD1 (5 bases). The germline gives CDR1 LGHNT, CDR2 FRNRAP. The CDR3 is 15 residues long. V was shortened by 5 bases and J by 5 bases, with 16 bases between the two germline ends. The CDR3: CASGPEKQEYQPQHF. The CDR3 nucleotides are TGTGCTAGTGGTCCGGAAAAACAGGAGTATCAGCCCCAGCATTTT.

V usage is TRBV5-1 and J usage is TRBJ2-3; the D gene is possibly TRBD2 (5 bases). Germline loops: CDR1 SGHRS, CDR2 YFSETQ. This CDR3 contains 15 residues. The V end was cut by 7 bases, the J end by 4 bases, with 19 bases between. CDR3 nucleotides: TGCGCCAGCTTCCTGGCCGGGGAGCCCTCAGATACGCAGTATTTT. This gives the protein CASFLAGEPSDTQYF.